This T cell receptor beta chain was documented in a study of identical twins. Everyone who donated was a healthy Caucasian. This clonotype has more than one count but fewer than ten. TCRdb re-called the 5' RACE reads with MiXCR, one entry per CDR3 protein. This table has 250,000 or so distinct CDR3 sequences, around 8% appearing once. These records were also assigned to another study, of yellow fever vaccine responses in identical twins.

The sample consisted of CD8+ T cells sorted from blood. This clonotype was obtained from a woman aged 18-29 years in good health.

The CDR3 nucleotides are TGTGCCTGGAGTGTAAAAGCGGATTCCTACAATGAGCAGTTCTTC. This codes for CAWSVKADSYNEQFF. V gene TRBV30 combines with J gene TRBJ2-1; D is possibly TRBD2 (5 bases). Germline V gene data show CDR1 as GTSNPN and CDR2 as SVGIG (reference sequence). The CDR3 is 15 amino acids. Trimming left V 0 bases short and J 1 base short, with 10 bases between.